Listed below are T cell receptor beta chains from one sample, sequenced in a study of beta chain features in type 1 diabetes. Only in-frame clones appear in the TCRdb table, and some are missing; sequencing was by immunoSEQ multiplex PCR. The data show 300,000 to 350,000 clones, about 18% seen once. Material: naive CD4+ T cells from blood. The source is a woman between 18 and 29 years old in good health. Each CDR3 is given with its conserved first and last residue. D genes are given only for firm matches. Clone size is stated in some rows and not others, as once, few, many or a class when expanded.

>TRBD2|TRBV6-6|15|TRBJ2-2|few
TGTGCCAGCAGTTACAGGGCTAGCGGCACCGGGGAGCTGTTTTTT
CASSYRASGTGELFF
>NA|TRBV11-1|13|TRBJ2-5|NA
TGTGCCAGCAGCCCGACTACTCAAGAGACCCAGTACTTC
CASSPTTQETQYF
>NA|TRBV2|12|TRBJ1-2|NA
TGTGCCAGCAGTGAGTTGAGCTATGGCTACACCTTC
CASSELSYGYTF
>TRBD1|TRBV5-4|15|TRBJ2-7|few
TGTGCCAGCAGCTACTACGGGACAGGTGTCGACGAGCAGTACTTC
CASSYYGTGVDEQYF
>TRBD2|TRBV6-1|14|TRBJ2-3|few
TGTGCCAGCAGCGCCGGGGGGGGGACAGATACGCAGTATTTT
CASSAGGGTDTQYF
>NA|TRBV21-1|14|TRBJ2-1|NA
TGTGCCAGCAAGGCCGGGACATTTGGCAATGAGCAGTTCTTC
CASKAGTFGNEQFF
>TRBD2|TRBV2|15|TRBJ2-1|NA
TGTGCCAGCAGACGTCTAGCGGGGTTCAGCAATGAGCAGTTCTTC
CASRRLAGFSNEQFF
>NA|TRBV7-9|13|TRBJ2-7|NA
TGTGCCAGCAGCTTGGGGAGGACCTACGAGCAGTACTTC
CASSLGRTYEQYF
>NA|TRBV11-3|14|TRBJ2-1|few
TGTGCCAGCAGCTTAGTGCCAGGGTTTAATGAGCAGTTCTTC
CASSLVPGFNEQFF
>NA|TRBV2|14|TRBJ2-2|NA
TGTGCCAGCAGTGTCGTAGCGGAGACCGGGGAGCTGTTTTTT
CASSVVAETGELFF
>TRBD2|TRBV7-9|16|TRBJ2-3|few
TGTGCCAGCAGCCCCCACGGGGGGGCTCGTGGAGATACGCAGTATTTT
CASSPHGGARGDTQYF